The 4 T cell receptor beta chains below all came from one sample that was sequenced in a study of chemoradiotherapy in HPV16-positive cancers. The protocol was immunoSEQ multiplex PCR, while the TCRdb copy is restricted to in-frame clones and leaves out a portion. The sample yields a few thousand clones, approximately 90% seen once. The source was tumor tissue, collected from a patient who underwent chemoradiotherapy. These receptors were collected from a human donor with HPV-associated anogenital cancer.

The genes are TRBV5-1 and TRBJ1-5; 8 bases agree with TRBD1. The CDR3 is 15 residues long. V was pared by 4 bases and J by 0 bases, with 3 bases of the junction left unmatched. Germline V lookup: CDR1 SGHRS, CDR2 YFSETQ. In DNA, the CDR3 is TGCGCCAGCAGCGAGGGGACAGGTAGCAATCAGCCCCAGCATTTT. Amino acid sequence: CASSEGTGSNQPQHF.

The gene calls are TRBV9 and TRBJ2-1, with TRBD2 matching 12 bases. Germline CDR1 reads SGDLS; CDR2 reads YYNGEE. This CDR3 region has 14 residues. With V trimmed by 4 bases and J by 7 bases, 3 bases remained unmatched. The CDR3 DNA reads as TGTGCCAGCAGCACTAGCGGGGGGTTGAATGAGCAGTTCTTC. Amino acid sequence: CASSTSGGLNEQFF.

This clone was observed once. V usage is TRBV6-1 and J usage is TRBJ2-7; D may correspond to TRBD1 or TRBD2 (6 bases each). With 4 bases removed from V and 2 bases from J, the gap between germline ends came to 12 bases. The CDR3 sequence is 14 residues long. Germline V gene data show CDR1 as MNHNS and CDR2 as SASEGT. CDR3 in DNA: TGTGCCAGCAGTGGGGACTGGACAGCCTACGAGCAGTACTTC. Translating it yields CASSGDWTAYEQYF.

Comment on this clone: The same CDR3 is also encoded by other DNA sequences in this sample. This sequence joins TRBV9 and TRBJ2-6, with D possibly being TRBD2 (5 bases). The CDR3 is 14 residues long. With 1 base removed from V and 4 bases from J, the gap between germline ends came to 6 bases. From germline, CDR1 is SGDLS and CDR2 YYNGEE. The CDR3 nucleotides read TGTGCCAGCAGCGTAAGCGGCGGGGCCAACGTCCTGACTTTC. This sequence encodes CASSVSGGANVLTF.